A selection of T cell receptor beta chains follows, all from one sample in a study of blood T cell repertoires in COVID-19. Sequencing was performed with immunoSEQ multiplex PCR; in TCRdb, only in-frame clones are kept and a portion is missing. The table lists about 150,000 clones, about four fifths of them singletons. The sequenced material came from peripheral blood. Every receptor here comes from a woman aged 60-75 years with acute or convalescent COVID-19. Each CDR3 is given with its conserved first and last residue. Clone size appears in some rows only: once, few, many, or a class for an expanded clone.

>TRBV5-1|NA|TRBJ1-6
CASSLAGQGWGSPLHF
>TRBV3-1/TRBV3-2|NA|TRBJ1-2
CASSQQLGTEAPGYTF
>TRBV3-1/TRBV3-2|NA|TRBJ2-6
CASSQDPGQGASGANVLTF
>TRBV7-9|NA|TRBJ1-4
CASSFQGLSGSEKLFF
>TRBV7-3|NA|TRBJ2-1
CASSPGTSGNNEQFF
>TRBV19|NA|TRBJ2-5
CASRSGGETQYF
>TRBV30|NA|TRBJ2-3
CAWSRYSGGTDTQYF
>TRBV27|NA|TRBJ1-2
CASSLSQGSHGYTF
>TRBV15|few|TRBJ1-6
CATSRDRGGNSPLHF
>TRBV14|NA|TRBJ2-7
CASSPPGQGGRYEQYF
>TRBV7-9|NA|TRBJ2-4
CASTGQNIQYF
>TRBV19|NA|TRBJ2-7
CASRRQGSTYEQYF
>TRBV9|NA|TRBJ2-7
CASSVAEGPYEQYF
>TRBV28|NA|TRBJ2-3
CASSSGHGRTDTQYF
>TRBV24-1|NA|TRBJ1-6
CATGGRDSNSPLHF
>TRBV6-5|NA|TRBJ1-1
CASSYAGASMNTEAFF
>TRBV6-5|once|TRBJ1-4
CASNADFYTGELFF
>TRBV5-1|few|TRBJ2-2
CASSLGLTGELFF
>TRBV5-8|few|TRBJ2-2
CASSPTSGGSTGELFF
>TRBV6-1|NA|TRBJ1-3
CASSEGTGGSGNTIYF
>TRBV7-8|few|TRBJ1-2
CASSLSLYSAGQSYTF